This T cell receptor beta chain was documented in a study of T cell responses to AZD1222 COVID-19 vaccine. In the case of this clone: Its antigen is unknown.

The CDR3 length is 14 residues. The V gene's germline CDR1 is SGHNT and CDR2 YYREEE (reference sequence). V lost 4 bases, J lost 2 bases, and 12 bases lay in between. Repertoires were generated with immunoSEQ multiplex PCR, while TCRdb's copy carries only in-frame clones and drops some. Among roughly 150,000 clones listed, about 92% were seen once. Study-wide results and caveats: The study found Spike-specific TCR breadth and depth rose after two AZD1222 doses.

Sequenced material: peripheral blood, taken on day 0 of AZD1222 vaccination. The TCR comes from an adult in good health. The chain employs TRBV5-4 and TRBJ1-1; no clear D. The CDR3 region is CASSQPSVNTEAFF. CDR3 nucleotides: TGTGCCAGCAGCCAGCCATCAGTAAACACTGAAGCTTTCTTT.